This T cell receptor (beta chain) was identified in a study of cytomegalovirus exposure and HLA in healthy donors. This clone was seen a few times. In the PCR, 60 Vbeta and 13 Jbeta primers were used. The method was immunoSEQ multiplex PCR; TCRdb's version includes in-frame clones alone and lacks a portion of them. The sample consists of 150,000 to 200,000 clones, approximately 70% of them appearing once. CDR3 length: 15 residues. V was trimmed by 6 bases and J by 4 bases, leaving 15 bases between them. Germline V gene lookup returns CDR1 SGHVS and CDR2 FQNEAQ. Sequences were obtained from PBMCs. The TCR was taken from a woman in her forties in good health and CMV-seropositive. V usage is TRBV7-8 and J usage is TRBJ1-4, with D possibly matching TRBD1 (5 bases). CDR3 bases: TGTGCCAGCAGGCCGGCAGGGCAACTTAATGAAAAACTGTTTTTT. It codes for CASRPAGQLNEKLFF. Looking up the rest from reference TRBV7-8 and TRBJ1-4 gives the full variable domain: GAGVSQSPRYKVAKRGQDVALRCDPISGHVSLFWYQQALGQGPEFLTYFQNEAQLDKSGLPSDRFFAERPEGSVSTLKIQRTQQEDSAVYLCASRPAGQLNEKLFFGSGTQLSVL.